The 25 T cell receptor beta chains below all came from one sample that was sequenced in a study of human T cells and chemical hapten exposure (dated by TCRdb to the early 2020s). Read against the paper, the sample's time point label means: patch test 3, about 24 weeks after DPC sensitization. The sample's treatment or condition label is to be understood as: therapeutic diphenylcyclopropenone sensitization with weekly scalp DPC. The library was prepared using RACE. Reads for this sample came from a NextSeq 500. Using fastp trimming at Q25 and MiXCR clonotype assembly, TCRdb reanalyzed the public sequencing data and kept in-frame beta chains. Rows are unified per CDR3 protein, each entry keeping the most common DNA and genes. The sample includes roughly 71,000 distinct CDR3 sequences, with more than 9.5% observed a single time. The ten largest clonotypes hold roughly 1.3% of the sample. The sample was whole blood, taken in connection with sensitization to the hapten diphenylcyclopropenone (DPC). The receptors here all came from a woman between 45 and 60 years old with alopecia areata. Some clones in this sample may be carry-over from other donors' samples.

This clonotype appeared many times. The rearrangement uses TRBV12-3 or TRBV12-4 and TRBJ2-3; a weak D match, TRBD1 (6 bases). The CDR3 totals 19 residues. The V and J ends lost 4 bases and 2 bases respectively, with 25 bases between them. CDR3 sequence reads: CASSSRMEGGQLHTDTQYF. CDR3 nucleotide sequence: TGTGCCAGCAGTTCGCGAATGGAAGGAGGACAGTTGCACACAGATACGCAGTATTTT.

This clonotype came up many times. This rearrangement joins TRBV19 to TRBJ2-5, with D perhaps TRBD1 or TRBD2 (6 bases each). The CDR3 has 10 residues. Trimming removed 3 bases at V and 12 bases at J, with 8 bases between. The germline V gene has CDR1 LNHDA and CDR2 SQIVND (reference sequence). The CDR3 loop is CASSMEGEYF. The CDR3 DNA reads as TGTGCCAGTAGTATGGAGGGGGAGTACTTC. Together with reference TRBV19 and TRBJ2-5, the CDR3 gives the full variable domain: DGGITQSPKYLFRKEGQNVTLSCEQNLNHDAMYWYRQDPGQGLRLIYYSQIVNDFQKGDIAEGYSVSREKKESFPLTVTSAQKNPTAFYLCASSMEGEYFGPGTRLLVL.

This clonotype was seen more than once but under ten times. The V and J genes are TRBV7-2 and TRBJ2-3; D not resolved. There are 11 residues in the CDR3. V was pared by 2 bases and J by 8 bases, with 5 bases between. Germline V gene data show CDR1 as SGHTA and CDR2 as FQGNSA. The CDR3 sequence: CASSLRVTQYF. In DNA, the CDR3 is TGTGCCAGCAGCTTAAGAGTTACGCAGTATTTT.

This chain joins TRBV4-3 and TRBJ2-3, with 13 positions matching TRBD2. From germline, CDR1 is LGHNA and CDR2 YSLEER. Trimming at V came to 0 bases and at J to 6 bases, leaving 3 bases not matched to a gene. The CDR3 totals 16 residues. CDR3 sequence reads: CASSQDTSGGADTQYF. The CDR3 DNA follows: TGCGCCAGCAGCCAAGATACTAGCGGGGGGGCCGATACGCAGTATTTT.

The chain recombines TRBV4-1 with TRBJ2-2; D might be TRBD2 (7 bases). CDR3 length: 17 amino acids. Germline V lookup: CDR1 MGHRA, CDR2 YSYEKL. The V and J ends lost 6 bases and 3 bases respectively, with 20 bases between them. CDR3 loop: CASRSDPGGAYTGELFF. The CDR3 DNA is TGCGCCAGCAGGTCGGACCCGGGGGGCGCTTACACCGGGGAGCTGTTTTTT.

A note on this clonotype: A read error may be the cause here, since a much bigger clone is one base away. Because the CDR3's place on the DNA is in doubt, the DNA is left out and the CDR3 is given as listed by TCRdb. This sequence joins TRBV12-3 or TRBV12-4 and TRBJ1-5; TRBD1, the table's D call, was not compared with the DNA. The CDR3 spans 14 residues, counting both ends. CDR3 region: CASILGTDDQPQHF.

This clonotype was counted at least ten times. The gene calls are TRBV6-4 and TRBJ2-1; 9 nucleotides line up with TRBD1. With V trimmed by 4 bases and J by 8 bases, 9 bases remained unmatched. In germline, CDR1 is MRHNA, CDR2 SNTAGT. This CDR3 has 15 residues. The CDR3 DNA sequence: TGTGCCAGCAGTGTATTACAGGGGGCAAGAGATGAGCAGTTCTTC. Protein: CASSVLQGARDEQFF.

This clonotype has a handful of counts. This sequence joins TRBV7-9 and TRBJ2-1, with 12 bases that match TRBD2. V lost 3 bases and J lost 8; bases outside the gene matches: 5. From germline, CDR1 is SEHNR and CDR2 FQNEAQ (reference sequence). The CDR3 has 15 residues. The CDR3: CASSFGLAGRDEQFF. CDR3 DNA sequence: TGTGCCAGCAGCTTCGGACTAGCGGGAAGGGATGAGCAGTTCTTC.

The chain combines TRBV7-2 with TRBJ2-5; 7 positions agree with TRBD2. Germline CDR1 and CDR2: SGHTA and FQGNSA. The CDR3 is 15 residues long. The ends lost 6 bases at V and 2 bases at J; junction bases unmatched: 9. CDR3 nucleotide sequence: TGTGCCAGCAGTCTAATGGGGACTACTCAAGAGACCCAGTACTTC. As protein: CASSLMGTTQETQYF.

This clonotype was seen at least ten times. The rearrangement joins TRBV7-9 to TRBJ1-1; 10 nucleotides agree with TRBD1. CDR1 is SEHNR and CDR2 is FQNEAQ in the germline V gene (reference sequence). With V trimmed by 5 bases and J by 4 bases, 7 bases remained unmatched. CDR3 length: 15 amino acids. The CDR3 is CASSPGTGAITEAFF. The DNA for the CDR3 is TGTGCCAGCAGCCCAGGGACAGGGGCCATCACTGAAGCTTTCTTT.

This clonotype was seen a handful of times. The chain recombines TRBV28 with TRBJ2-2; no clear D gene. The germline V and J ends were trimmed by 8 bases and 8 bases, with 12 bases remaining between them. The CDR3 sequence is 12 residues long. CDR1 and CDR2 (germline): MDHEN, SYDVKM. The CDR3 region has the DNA TGTGCCAGCCGATCCTCCCCTGGGGAGCTGTTTTTT. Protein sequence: CASRSSPGELFF.

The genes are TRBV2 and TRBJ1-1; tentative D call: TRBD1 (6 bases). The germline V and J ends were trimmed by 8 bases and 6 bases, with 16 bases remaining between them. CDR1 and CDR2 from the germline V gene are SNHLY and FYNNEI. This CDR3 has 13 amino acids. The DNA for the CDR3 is TGTGCCAGCCACCAGGGGCATGGGTCTGAAGCTTTCTTT. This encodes CASHQGHGSEAFF. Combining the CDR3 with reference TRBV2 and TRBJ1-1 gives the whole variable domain EPEVTQTPSHQVTQMGQEVILRCVPISNHLYFYWYRQILGQKVEFLVSFYNNEISEKSEIFDDQFSVERPDGSNFTLKIRSTKLEDSAMYFCASHQGHGSEAFFGQGTRLTVV.

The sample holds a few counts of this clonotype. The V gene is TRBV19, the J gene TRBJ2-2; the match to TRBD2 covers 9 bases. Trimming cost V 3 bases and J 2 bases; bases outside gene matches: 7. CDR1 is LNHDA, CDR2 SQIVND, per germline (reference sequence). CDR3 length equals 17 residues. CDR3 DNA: TGTGCCAGTAGTATTGGGCCTAGCGGGGCTAACACCGGGGAGCTGTTTTTT. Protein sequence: CASSIGPSGANTGELFF.

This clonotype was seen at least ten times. The chain's CDR3 is CASSSGAARSGYTF. Here the CDR3 DNA reads TGCGCCAGCAGCTCGGGGGCAGCGCGGTCCGGCTACACCTTC. The rearrangement links TRBV5-1 to TRBJ1-2; TRBD1 might be the D (6 bases). Germline V lookup: CDR1 SGHRS, CDR2 YFSETQ. The germline V and J ends were trimmed by 3 bases and 8 bases, with 17 bases remaining between them. This CDR3 comprises 14 residues.

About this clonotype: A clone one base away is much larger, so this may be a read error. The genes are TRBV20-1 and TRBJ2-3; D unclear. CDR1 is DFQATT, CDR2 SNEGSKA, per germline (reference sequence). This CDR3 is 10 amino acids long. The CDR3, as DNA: TGCAGTGCCGGCCAAGATACGCTGTATTTT. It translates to CSAGQDTLYF.

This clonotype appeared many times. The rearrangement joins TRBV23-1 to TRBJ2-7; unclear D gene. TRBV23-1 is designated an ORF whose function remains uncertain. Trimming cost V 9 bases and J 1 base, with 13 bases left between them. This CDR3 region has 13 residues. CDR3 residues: CARTSGTSYEQYF. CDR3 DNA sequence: TGCGCCAGGACGTCAGGAACTTCCTACGAGCAGTACTTC.

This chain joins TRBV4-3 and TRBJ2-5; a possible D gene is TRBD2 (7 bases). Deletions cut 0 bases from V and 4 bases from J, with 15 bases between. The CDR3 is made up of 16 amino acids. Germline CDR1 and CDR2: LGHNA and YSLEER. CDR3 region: CASSQDRSGGAETQYF. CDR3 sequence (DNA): TGCGCCAGCAGCCAAGATAGGTCGGGGGGCGCAGAGACCCAGTACTTC.

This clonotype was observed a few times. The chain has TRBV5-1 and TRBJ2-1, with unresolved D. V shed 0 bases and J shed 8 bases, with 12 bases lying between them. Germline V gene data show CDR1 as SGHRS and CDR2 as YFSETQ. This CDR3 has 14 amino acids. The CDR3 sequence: CASSLDQPYDEQFF. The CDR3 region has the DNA TGCGCCAGCAGCTTGGACCAACCGTATGATGAGCAGTTCTTC. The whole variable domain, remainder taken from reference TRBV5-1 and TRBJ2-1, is KAGVTQTPRYLIKTRGQQVTLSCSPISGHRSVSWYQQTPGQGLQFLFEYFSETQRNKGNFPGRFSGRQFSNSRSEMNVSTLELGDSALYLCASSLDQPYDEQFFGPGTRLTVL.

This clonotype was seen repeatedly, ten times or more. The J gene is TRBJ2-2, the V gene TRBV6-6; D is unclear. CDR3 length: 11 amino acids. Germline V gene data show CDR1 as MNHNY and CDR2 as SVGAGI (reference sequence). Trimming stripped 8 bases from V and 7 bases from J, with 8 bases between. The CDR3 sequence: CASQKSGELFF. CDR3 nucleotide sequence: TGTGCCAGCCAAAAGAGCGGGGAGCTGTTTTTT.

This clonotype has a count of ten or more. DNA for the CDR3: TGTGCCAGCTCACCCAGACAGCAGGCTAACTATGGCTACACCTTC. Translating it yields CASSPRQQANYGYTF. This chain joins TRBV18 and TRBJ1-2; D is perhaps TRBD1 (5 bases). Germline V lookup: CDR1 KGHSH, CDR2 LQKENI. The CDR3 is made up of 15 amino acids. Trimming pared 3 bases from V and 0 bases from J, leaving 11 bases between.

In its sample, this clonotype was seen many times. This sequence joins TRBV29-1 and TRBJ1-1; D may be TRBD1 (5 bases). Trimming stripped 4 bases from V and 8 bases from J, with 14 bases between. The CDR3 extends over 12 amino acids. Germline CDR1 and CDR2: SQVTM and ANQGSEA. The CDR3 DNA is TGCAGCGTTGTAAGTTCGGGGGAAGAAGCTTTCTTT. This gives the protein CSVVSSGEEAFF.

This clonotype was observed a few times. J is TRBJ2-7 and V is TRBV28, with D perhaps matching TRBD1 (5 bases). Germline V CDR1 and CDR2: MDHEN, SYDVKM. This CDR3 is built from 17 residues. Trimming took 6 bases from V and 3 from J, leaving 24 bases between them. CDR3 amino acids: CASSKAQGTESFYEQYF. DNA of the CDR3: TGTGCCAGCAGCAAAGCGCAGGGTACAGAGTCTTTCTACGAGCAGTACTTC.

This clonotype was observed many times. The CDR3 loop reads CASSIFRGRVNTEAFF. CDR3 bases: TGTGCCAGCAGCATTTTCAGAGGCCGGGTGAACACTGAAGCTTTCTTT. This chain connects TRBV9 to TRBJ1-1; D unclear. Trimming removed 4 bases at V and 0 bases at J, with 16 bases between. Germline V lookup: CDR1 SGDLS, CDR2 YYNGEE. The length of the CDR3 is 16 residues.

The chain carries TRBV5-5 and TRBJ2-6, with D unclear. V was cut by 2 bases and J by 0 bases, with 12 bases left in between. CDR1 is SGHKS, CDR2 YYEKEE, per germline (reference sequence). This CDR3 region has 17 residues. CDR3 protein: CASSFASTNSGANVLTF. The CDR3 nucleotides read TGTGCCAGCAGCTTCGCCAGTACGAACTCTGGGGCCAACGTCCTGACTTTC.

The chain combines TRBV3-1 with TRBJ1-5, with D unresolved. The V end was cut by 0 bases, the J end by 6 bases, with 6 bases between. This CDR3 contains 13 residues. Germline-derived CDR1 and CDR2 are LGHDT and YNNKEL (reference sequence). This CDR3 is CASSQDPAQPQHF. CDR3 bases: TGTGCCAGCAGCCAAGATCCCGCTCAGCCCCAGCATTTT.